These T cell receptor beta chains were read from a single sample in a study of beta chain features in type 1 diabetes. Sequencing was performed with immunoSEQ multiplex PCR; in TCRdb, only in-frame clones are kept and a portion is missing. Found here are around 650,000 clones, 9.5% to 15% of them singletons; the top ten hold about 0.11%. Material: naive CD4+ T cells from blood. These receptors all come from a man aged 25 to 40 with type 1 diabetes. CDR3s include the opening cysteine and the closing phenylalanine or tryptophan. A D gene is named only where the DNA matches it firmly. Only some rows state a clone size, as once, few, many or a class for expanded clones.

TRBJ1-5 | . | TRBV21-1 | 14 | . | TGTGCCAGCAGTCTTCTCGGCCGGGAACAGCCCCAGCATTTT | CASSLLGREQPQHF
TRBJ2-1 | few | TRBV7-2 | 12 | . | TGTGCCAGCAGCCCCAAGTGGGGGGCGGAGTTCTTC | CASSPKWGAEFF
TRBJ1-5 | few | TRBV7-9 | 16 | . | TGTGCCAGCAGCAGCATCCGGGACGCCCACAATCAGCCCCAGCATTTT | CASSSIRDAHNQPQHF
TRBJ1-5 | . | TRBV19 | 14 | . | TGTGCCAGTAGAAGAGGGTATAGCAATCAGCCCCAGCATTTT | CASRRGYSNQPQHF
TRBJ2-5 | few | TRBV6-5 | 13 | . | TGTGCCAGCAGTTCCGCGGGCCAAGAGACCCAGTACTTC | CASSSAGQETQYF
TRBJ2-3 | . | TRBV2 | 16 | TRBD1 | TGTGCCAGCAGTCTCCGTGAACAGGGGGGCACAGATACGCAGTATTTT | CASSLREQGGTDTQYF
TRBJ2-1 | few | TRBV9 | 14 | . | TGTGCCAGCAGCGTAGAGGGTAAGGGAGATGAGCAGTTCTTC | CASSVEGKGDEQFF
TRBJ1-2 | . | TRBV9 | 15 | TRBD1 | TGTGCCAGCAGCGGAGGACAGGGTTTCGGCTATGGCTACACCTTC | CASSGGQGFGYGYTF
TRBJ1-1 | few | TRBV23-1 | 13 | . | TGCGCCAGCAGCCAGGACAGAAACACTGAAGCTTTCTTT | CASSQDRNTEAFF
TRBJ2-2 | few | TRBV2 | 14 | . | TGTGCCAGCAGTGGAGGGGAATCCACCGGGGAGCTGTTTTTT | CASSGGESTGELFF
TRBJ2-3 | . | TRBV2 | 14 | TRBD1 | TGTGCCAGCAGTTGGGGACAGCCCACAGATACGCAGTATTTT | CASSWGQPTDTQYF
TRBJ1-5 | . | TRBV7-2 | 15 | . | TGTGCCAGCAGCTTAAGGACAGACTTCAATCAGCCCCAGCATTTT | CASSLRTDFNQPQHF